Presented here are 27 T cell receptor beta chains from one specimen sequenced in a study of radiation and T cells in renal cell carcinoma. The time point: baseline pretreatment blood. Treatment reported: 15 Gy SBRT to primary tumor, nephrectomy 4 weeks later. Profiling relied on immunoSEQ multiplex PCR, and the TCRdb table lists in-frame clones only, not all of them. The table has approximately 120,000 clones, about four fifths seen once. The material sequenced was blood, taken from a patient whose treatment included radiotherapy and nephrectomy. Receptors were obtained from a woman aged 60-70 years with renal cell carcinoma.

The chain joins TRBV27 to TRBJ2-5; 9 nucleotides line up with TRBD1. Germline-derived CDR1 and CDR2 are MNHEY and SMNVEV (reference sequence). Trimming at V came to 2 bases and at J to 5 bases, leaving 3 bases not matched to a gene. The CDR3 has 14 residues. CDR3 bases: TGTGCCAGCAGTTTAGACAGGGGGATGGAGACCCAGTACTTC. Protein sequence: CASSLDRGMETQYF.

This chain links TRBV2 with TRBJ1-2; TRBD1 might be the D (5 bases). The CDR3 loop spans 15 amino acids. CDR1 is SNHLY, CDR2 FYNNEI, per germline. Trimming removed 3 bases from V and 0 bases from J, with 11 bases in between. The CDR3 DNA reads TGTGCCAGCAGTGAGTCCAGGGCAACTAACTATGGCTACACCTTC. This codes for CASSESRATNYGYTF.

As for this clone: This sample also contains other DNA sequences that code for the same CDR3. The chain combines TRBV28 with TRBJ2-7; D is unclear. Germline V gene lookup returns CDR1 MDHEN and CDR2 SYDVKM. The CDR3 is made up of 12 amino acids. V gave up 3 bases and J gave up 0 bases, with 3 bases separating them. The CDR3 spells CASSFSSYEQYF. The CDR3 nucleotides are TGTGCCAGCAGTTTCAGCTCCTACGAGCAGTACTTC.

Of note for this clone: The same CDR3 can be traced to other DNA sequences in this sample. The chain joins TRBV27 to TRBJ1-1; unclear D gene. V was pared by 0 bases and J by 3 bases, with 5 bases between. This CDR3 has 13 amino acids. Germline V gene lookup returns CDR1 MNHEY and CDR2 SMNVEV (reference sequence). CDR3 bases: TGTGCCAGCAGTTTATCGGTAGACACTGAAGCTTTCTTT. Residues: CASSLSVDTEAFF.

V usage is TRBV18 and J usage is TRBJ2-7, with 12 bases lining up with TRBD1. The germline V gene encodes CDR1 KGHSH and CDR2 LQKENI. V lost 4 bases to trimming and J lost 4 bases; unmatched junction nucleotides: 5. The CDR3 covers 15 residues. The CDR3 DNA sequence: TGTGCCAGCTCACGACCGGGACAGGGGGCGTACGAGCAGTACTTC. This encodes CASSRPGQGAYEQYF.

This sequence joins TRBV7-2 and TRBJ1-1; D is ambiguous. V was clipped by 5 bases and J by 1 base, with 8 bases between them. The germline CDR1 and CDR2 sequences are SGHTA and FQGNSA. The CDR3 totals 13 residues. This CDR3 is CASSLVRNTEAFF. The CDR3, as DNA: TGTGCCAGCAGCCTAGTCCGGAACACTGAAGCTTTCTTT.

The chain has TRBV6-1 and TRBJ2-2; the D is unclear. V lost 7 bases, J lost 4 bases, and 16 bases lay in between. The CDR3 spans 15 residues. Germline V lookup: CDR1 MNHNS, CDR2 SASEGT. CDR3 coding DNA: TGTGCCAGCACCCCCCGTCCTAGTGGCACCGGGGAGCTGTTTTTT. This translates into CASTPRPSGTGELFF.

The DNA for the CDR3 is TGTGCCATCAGTGAGGCCACAAAAAGCCAGCCCCAGCATTTT. Translating it yields CAISEATKSQPQHF. The chain uses TRBV10-3 and TRBJ1-5, with D hard to call. Germline lookup yields CDR1 ENHRY and CDR2 SYGVKD. V was shortened by 2 bases and J by 7 bases, with 12 bases between the two germline ends. This CDR3 spans 14 amino acids.

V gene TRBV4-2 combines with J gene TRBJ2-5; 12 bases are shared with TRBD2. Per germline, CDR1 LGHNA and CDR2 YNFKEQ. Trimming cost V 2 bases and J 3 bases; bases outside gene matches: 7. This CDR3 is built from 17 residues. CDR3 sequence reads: CASSQLAGGPDKETQYF. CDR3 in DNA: TGTGCCAGCAGCCAACTAGCGGGAGGGCCTGATAAAGAGACCCAGTACTTC.

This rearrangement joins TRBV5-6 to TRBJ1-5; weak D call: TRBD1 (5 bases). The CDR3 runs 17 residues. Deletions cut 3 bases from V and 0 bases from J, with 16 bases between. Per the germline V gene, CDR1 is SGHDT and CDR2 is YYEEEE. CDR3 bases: TGTGCCAGCAGCTGGGGCGGCGCAGACCTTAGCAATCAGCCCCAGCATTTT. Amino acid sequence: CASSWGGADLSNQPQHF.

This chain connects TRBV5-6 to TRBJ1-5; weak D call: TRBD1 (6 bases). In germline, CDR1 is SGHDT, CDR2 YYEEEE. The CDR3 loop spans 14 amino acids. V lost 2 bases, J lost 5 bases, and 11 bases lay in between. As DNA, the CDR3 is TGTGCCAGCAGCTTCAAGGGGGGATATCAGCCCCAGCATTTT. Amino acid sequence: CASSFKGGYQPQHF.

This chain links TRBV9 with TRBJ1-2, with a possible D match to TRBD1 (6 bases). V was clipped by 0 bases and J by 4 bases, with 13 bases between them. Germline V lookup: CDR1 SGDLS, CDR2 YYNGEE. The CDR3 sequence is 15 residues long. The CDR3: CASSVAGQNIYGYTF. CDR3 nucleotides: TGTGCCAGCAGCGTAGCGGGACAAAATATCTATGGCTACACCTTC.

CDR3 DNA: TGTGCCAGCAGCCGGGACAATAACTATGGCTACACCTTC. Protein sequence: CASSRDNNYGYTF. This chain connects TRBV11-1 to TRBJ1-2, with TRBD1 as a possible D gene (6 bases). This CDR3 has 13 residues. The V end lost 5 bases, the J end lost 1 base, and 8 bases lay between the germline ends. Germline V CDR1 and CDR2: SGHAT, FQDESV (reference sequence). The whole variable domain, remainder taken from reference TRBV11-1 and TRBJ1-2, is EAEVAQSPRYKITEKSQAVAFWCDPISGHATLYWYRQILGQGPELLVQFQDESVVDDSQLPKDRFSAERLKGVDSTLKIQPAELGDSAMYLCASSRDNNYGYTFGSGTRLTVV.

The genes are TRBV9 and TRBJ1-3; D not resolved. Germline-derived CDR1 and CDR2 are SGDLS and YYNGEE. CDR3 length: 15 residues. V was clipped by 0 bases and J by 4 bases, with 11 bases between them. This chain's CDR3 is CASSVAPGRGNTIYF. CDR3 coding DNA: TGTGCCAGCAGCGTAGCCCCCGGGAGGGGAAACACCATATATTTT.

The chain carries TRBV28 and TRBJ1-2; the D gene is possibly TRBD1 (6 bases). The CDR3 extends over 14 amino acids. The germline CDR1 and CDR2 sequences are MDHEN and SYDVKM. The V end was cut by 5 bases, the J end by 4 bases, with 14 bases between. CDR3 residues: CASSPGGGAYGYTF. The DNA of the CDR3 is TGTGCCAGCAGTCCCGGGGGGGGCGCCTATGGCTACACCTTC.

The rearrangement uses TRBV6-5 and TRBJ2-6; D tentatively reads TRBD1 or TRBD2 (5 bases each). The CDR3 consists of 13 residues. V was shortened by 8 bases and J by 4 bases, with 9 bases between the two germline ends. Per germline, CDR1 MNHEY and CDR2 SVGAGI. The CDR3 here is CASEGSGANVLTF. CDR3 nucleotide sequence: TGTGCCAGCGAGGGGTCCGGGGCCAACGTCCTGACTTTC.

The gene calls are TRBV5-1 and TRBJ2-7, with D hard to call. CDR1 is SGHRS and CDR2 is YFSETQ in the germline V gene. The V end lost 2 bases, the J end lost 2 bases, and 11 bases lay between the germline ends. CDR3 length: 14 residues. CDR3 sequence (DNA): TGCGCCAGCAGCTTCGAAACTAAGCCCTACGAGCAGTACTTC. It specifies CASSFETKPYEQYF.

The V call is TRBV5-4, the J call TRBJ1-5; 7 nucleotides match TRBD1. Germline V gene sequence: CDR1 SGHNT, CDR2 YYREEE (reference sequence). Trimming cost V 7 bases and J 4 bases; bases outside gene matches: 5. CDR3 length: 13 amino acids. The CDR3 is CASSWDSNQPQHF. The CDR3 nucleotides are TGTGCCAGCTCCTGGGACAGTAATCAGCCCCAGCATTTT.

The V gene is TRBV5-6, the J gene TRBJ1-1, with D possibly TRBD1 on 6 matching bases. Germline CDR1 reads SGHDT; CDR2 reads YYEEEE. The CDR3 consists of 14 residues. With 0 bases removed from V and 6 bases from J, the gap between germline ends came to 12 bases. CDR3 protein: CASSLVPGQSEAFF. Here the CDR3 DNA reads TGTGCCAGCAGCTTGGTTCCCGGACAGTCTGAAGCTTTCTTT.

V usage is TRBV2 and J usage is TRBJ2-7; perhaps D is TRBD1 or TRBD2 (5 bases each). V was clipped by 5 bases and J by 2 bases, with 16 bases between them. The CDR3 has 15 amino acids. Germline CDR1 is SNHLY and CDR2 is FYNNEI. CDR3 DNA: TGTGCCAGCAGTCCAGGGAGTACTCCTACCTACGAGCAGTACTTC. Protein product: CASSPGSTPTYEQYF.

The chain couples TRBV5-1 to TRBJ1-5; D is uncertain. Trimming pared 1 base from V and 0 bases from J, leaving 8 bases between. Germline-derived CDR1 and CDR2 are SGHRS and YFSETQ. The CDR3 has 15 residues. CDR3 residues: CASSLLGYSNQPQHF. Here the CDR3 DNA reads TGCGCCAGCAGCTTGTTGGGCTATAGCAATCAGCCCCAGCATTTT. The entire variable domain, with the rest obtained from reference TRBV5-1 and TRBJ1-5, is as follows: KAGVTQTPRYLIKTRGQQVTLSCSPISGHRSVSWYQQTPGQGLQFLFEYFSETQRNKGNFPGRFSGRQFSNSRSEMNVSTLELGDSALYLCASSLLGYSNQPQHFGDGTRLSIL.

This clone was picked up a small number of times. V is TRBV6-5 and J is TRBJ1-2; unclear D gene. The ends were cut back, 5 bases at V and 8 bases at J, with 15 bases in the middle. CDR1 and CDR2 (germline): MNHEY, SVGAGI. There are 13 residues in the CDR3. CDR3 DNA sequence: TGTGCCAGCAGTCCACGAGCGTCTGGAGGCTACACCTTC. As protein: CASSPRASGGYTF.

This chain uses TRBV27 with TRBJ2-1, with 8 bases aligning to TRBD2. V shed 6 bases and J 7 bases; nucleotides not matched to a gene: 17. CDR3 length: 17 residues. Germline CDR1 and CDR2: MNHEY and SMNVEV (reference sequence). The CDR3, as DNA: TGTGCCAGCAGCCGTCGACTAGCGACATTTATCGATAATGAGCAGTTCTTC. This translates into CASSRRLATFIDNEQFF.

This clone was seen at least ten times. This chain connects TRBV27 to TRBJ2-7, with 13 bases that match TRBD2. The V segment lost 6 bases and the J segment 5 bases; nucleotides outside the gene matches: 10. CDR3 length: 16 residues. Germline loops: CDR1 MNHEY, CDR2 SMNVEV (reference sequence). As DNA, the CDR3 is TGTGCCAGCAGCTCGACCTCGGGACTAGCGGGACACGAGCAGTACTTC. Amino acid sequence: CASSSTSGLAGHEQYF.

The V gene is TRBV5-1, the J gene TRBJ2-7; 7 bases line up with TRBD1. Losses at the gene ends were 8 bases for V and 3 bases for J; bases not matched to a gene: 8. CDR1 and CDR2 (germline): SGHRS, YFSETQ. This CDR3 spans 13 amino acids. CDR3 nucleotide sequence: TGCGCCAGTCGACAGGGACAATACTACGAGCAGTACTTC. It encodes CASRQGQYYEQYF.

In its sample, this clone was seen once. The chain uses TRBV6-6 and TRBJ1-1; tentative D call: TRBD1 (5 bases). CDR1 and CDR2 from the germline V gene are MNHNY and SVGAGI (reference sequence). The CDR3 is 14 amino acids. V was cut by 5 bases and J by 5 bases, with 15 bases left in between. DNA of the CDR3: TGTGCCAGCAGTCCCCAGTGGGGCGAAACTGAAGCTTTCTTT. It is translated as CASSPQWGETEAFF.

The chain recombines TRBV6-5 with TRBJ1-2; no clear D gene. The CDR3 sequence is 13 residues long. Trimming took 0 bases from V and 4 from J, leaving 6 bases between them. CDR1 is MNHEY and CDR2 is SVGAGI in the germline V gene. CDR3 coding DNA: TGTGCCAGCAGTTACTCGGAGGGCTATGGCTACACCTTC. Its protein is CASSYSEGYGYTF.